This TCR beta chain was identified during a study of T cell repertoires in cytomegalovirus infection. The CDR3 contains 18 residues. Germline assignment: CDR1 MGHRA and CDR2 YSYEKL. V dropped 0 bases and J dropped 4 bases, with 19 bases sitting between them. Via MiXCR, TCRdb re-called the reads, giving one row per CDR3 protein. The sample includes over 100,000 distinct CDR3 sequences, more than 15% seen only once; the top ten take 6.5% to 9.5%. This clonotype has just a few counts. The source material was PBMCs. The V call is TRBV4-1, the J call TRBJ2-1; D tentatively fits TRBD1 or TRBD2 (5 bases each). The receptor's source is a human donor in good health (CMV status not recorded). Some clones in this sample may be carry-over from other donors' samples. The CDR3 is CASSQDMRGPQTYNEQFF. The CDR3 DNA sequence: TGCGCCAGCAGCCAAGATATGAGGGGCCCACAAACTTACAATGAGCAGTTCTTC.